These T cell receptor beta chains were read from a single sample in a study of identifying expanded T cells in peripheral blood. TCRdb's copy holds only in-frame clones and misses some; the assay was immunoSEQ multiplex PCR. The data contain about 81,000 clones, 80% to 85% of them singletons. The sample consisted of blood. The receptors were sampled from a person aged 18-70 years in good health. CDR3s include the opening cysteine and the closing phenylalanine or tryptophan. Each record gives: clone size, V gene, D gene, J gene, CDR3 protein, CDR3 DNA. D genes are given only for firm matches. Clone size appears in some rows only: once, few, many, or a class for an expanded clone.

>-|TRBV30|-|TRBJ1-2
CAWSVGGRGYTF
TGTGCCTGGAGTGTAGGGGGGCGCGGCTACACCTTC
>-|TRBV10-3|TRBD1|TRBJ1-4
CASTGATNEKLFF
TGTGCCAGCACAGGGGCAACTAATGAAAAACTGTTTTTT
>-|TRBV25-1|TRBD1|TRBJ2-7
CASIPDGGQGPYEQYF
TGTGCCAGCATACCGGATGGCGGACAGGGCCCTTACGAGCAGTACTTC
>-|TRBV30|-|TRBJ1-2
CASSTNYGYTF
TGTGCCTCCTCGACTAACTATGGCTACACCTTC
>once|TRBV12-5|-|TRBJ2-7
CASGLGTHNREGAYEQYF
TGTGCTAGTGGTTTGGGAACCCACAACAGGGAGGGAGCCTACGAGCAGTACTTC
>-|TRBV28|-|TRBJ2-7
CASRSDRPYEQYF
TGTGCCAGCAGATCAGACAGGCCCTACGAGCAGTACTTC
>once|TRBV6-6|-|TRBJ1-6
CASSYRAGADSPLHF
TGTGCCAGCAGTTACCGTGCGGGGGCGGATTCACCCCTCCACTTT
>-|TRBV5-6|TRBD2|TRBJ2-7
CASSLGTLAGVYYEQYF
TGTGCCAGCAGCTTAGGGACTTTAGCGGGAGTTTACTACGAGCAGTACTTC
>-|TRBV28|TRBD2|TRBJ2-1
CASSLASGGSYNEQFF
TGTGCCAGCAGTTTAGCTAGCGGGGGCTCCTACAATGAGCAGTTCTTC
>many|TRBV10-3|-|TRBJ1-4
CAISESREKLFF
TGTGCCATCAGTGAGTCGAGGGAAAAACTGTTTTTT
>-|TRBV15|-|TRBJ2-1
CATSREFTWADPRNEQFF
TGTGCCACCAGCAGAGAGTTCACGTGGGCAGACCCACGGAATGAGCAGTTCTTC
>-|TRBV2|-|TRBJ2-4
CASNGGAKNIQYF
TGTGCCAGCAATGGGGGAGCCAAAAACATTCAGTACTTC
>-|TRBV9|TRBD2|TRBJ2-1
CASSVGGAGGFNNEQFF
TGTGCCAGCAGCGTAGGGGGAGCGGGAGGGTTCAACAATGAGCAGTTCTTC
>-|TRBV11-3|-|TRBJ2-2
CASSLDTGELFF
TGTGCCAGCAGCCTAGACACCGGGGAGCTGTTTTTT
>-|TRBV7-2|-|TRBJ2-1
CASSFFGPSEQFF
TGTGCCAGCAGCTTCTTTGGACCATCTGAGCAGTTCTTC
>-|TRBV5-1|TRBD2|TRBJ2-1
CASSLAGNFLDEQFF
TGCGCCAGCAGCTTAGCGGGAAACTTTCTCGATGAGCAGTTCTTC
>-|TRBV7-9|-|TRBJ2-3
CASSFADTQYF
TGTGCCAGCAGCTTCGCAGATACGCAGTATTTT
>-|TRBV18|-|TRBJ2-6
CASTRNPPTGSGANVLTF
TGTGCCAGCACCAGAAACCCACCAACAGGCTCTGGGGCCAACGTCCTGACTTTC
>-|TRBV7-6|TRBD1|TRBJ1-3
CASSERTGGSGNTIYF
TGTGCCAGCAGCGAAAGAACAGGGGGATCTGGAAACACCATATATTTT
>-|TRBV11-2|-|TRBJ2-7
CASSLVRLAAYEQYF
TGTGCCAGCAGCTTAGTAAGGCTAGCAGCCTACGAGCAGTACTTC
>-|TRBV28|-|TRBJ2-1
CASSLYTPRTGYNEQFF
TGTGCCAGCAGTTTATACACCCCTCGGACGGGCTACAATGAGCAGTTCTTC
>-|TRBV11-2|-|TRBJ1-2
CASSRDGINYGYTF
TGTGCCAGCAGCCGGGACGGAATTAACTATGGCTACACCTTC
>-|TRBV19|-|TRBJ2-7
CASSMGVYEQYF
TGTGCCAGTAGTATGGGGGTCTACGAGCAGTACTTC
>-|TRBV5-1|TRBD2|TRBJ2-3
CASSLEGTSPDTQYF
TGCGCCAGCAGCTTGGAAGGGACTAGCCCAGATACGCAGTATTTT
>once|TRBV5-1|-|TRBJ2-7
CASSLGVSSYEQYF
TGCGCCAGCAGCTTGGGGGTTAGCTCCTACGAGCAGTACTTC
>-|TRBV27|-|TRBJ2-7
CASRDRTLSSYEQYF
TGTGCCAGCAGAGACAGGACGTTGAGCTCCTACGAGCAGTACTTC
>-|TRBV19|TRBD1|TRBJ1-2
CASSTDRGPGDYGYTF
TGTGCCAGTAGTACGGACAGGGGCCCCGGGGACTATGGCTACACCTTC
>-|TRBV7-8|-|TRBJ2-3
CASSLVPTGGSDTQYF
TGTGCCAGCAGCTTAGTTCCGACAGGAGGGTCAGATACGCAGTATTTT
>-|TRBV28|TRBD1|TRBJ1-4
CASSPLTGSVSEKLFF
TGTGCCAGCAGCCCCCTGACAGGGTCTGTAAGTGAAAAACTGTTTTTT
>-|TRBV6-1|TRBD1|TRBJ1-2
CASSPQGAASYTF
TGTGCCAGCAGCCCACAGGGGGCGGCGAGCTACACCTTC
>-|TRBV25-1|-|TRBJ2-3
CASSPNQGGTLDTQYF
TGTGCCAGCAGTCCCAACCAGGGGGGAACTTTGGATACGCAGTATTTT
>once|TRBV10-2|TRBD1|TRBJ2-5
CATTTGMETQYF
TGCGCCACCACGACAGGGATGGAGACCCAGTACTTC
>once|TRBV18|TRBD1|TRBJ2-2
CASSPTGEGELFF
TGTGCCAGCTCACCAACAGGGGAAGGGGAGCTGTTTTTT
>-|TRBV2|-|TRBJ2-3
CASRGEVRSDTQYF
TGTGCCAGCAGGGGCGAGGTGCGTTCAGATACGCAGTATTTT
>-|TRBV7-2|-|TRBJ1-2
CASSLSWGPAYGYTF
TGTGCCAGCAGCTTAAGTTGGGGTCCCGCCTATGGCTACACCTTC
>-|TRBV18|TRBD2|TRBJ2-7
CASSTTSGASYEQYF
TGTGCCAGCTCGACGACTAGCGGGGCCTCCTACGAGCAGTACTTC
>few|TRBV23-1|TRBD1|TRBJ1-2
CASSQILGQGITF
TGCGCCAGCAGTCAAATCTTAGGACAGGGCATAACCTTC
>few|TRBV19|TRBD1|TRBJ2-7
CASSITGAPYEQYF
TGTGCCAGTAGTATAACAGGGGCCCCCTACGAGCAGTACTTC
>-|TRBV28|TRBD1|TRBJ1-5
CASSPAGQGLGQPQHF
TGTGCCAGCAGTCCGGCGGGACAGGGCCTGGGGCAGCCCCAGCATTTT
>-|TRBV7-3|-|TRBJ2-1
CASSLWGLGEQFF
TGTGCCAGCAGCTTATGGGGCCTCGGTGAGCAGTTCTTC
>-|TRBV7-8|TRBD2|TRBJ2-3
CASSFLSLAGAAQYF
TGTGCCAGCAGCTTTCTTAGCCTAGCGGGAGCGGCGCAGTATTTT
>-|TRBV27|TRBD1|TRBJ1-1
CASWGQGILNTEAFF
TGTGCCAGCTGGGGACAGGGCATTTTGAACACTGAAGCTTTCTTT
>-|TRBV19|-|TRBJ1-2
CASTLAGPANYGYTF
TGTGCCAGCACCCTCGCCGGGCCAGCTAACTATGGCTACACCTTC
>once|TRBV5-4|TRBD1|TRBJ2-2
CASSLRGLQTGELFF
TGTGCCAGCAGCCTCAGGGGGCTTCAAACCGGGGAGCTGTTTTTT
>few|TRBV19|-|TRBJ1-5
CASSRTRNQPQHF
TGTGCCAGTAGTAGGACCCGCAATCAGCCCCAGCATTTT
>few|TRBV5-1|-|TRBJ2-1
CASSLEADNEQFF
TGCGCCAGCAGCTTGGAGGCAGACAATGAGCAGTTCTTC
>-|TRBV4-1|-|TRBJ1-2
CASSQDSRPGGKRDTDGYTF
TGCGCCAGCAGCCAAGATAGTCGTCCCGGCGGGAAAAGGGATACCGATGGCTACACCTTC
>-|TRBV18|-|TRBJ2-7
CASSSYLEQYF
TGTGCCAGCTCAAGCTACCTCGAGCAGTACTTC
>-|TRBV10-3|TRBD2|TRBJ2-7
CAISDRLAGVNEQYF
TGTGCCATCAGTGATAGACTAGCGGGAGTTAACGAGCAGTACTTC
>-|TRBV28|TRBD2|TRBJ2-7
CASSIAGGRDEQYF
TGTGCCAGCAGCATAGCGGGAGGGCGGGACGAGCAGTACTTC
>-|TRBV5-1|TRBD2|TRBJ2-3
CASSSNPRLAGVADTQYF
TGCGCCAGCAGCTCGAACCCCCGACTAGCGGGAGTGGCAGATACGCAGTATTTT
>-|TRBV4-3|-|TRBJ2-7
CASSQEGQGTYEQYF
TGCGCCAGCAGCCAAGAGGGCCAGGGGACCTACGAGCAGTACTTC
>-|TRBV23-1|-|TRBJ2-1
CASLYRGKGTQDNEQFF
TGCGCCAGCTTATACCGGGGTAAGGGGACGCAAGACAATGAGCAGTTCTTC
>-|TRBV7-6|TRBD2|TRBJ2-2
CASSPGWASGENTGELFF
TGTGCCAGCAGCCCAGGGTGGGCTAGCGGAGAAAACACCGGGGAGCTGTTTTTT
>-|TRBV18|-|TRBJ2-2
CASSPLRSGAAGELFF
TGTGCCAGCTCACCACTCCGTTCGGGGGCGGCTGGGGAGCTGTTTTTT
>-|TRBV6-6|-|TRBJ1-5
CASTRLEKQPQHF
TGTGCCAGCACCCGACTTGAAAAGCAGCCCCAGCATTTT
>-|TRBV7-2|TRBD1|TRBJ2-1
CASSRTGTVLYNEQFF
TGTGCCAGCAGCCGCACCGGGACAGTCCTCTACAATGAGCAGTTCTTC